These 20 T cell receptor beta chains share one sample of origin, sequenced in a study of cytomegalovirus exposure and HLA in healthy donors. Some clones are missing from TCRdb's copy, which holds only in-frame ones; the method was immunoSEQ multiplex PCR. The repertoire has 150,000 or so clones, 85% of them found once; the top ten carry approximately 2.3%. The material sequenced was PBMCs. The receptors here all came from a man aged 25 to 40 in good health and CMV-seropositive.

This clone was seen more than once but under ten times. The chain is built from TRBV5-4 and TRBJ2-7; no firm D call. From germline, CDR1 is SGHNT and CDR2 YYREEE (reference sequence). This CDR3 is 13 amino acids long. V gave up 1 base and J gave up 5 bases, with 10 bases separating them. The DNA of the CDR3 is TGTGCCAGCAGCTTGCCCTCAGGCCACGAGCAGTACTTC. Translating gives CASSLPSGHEQYF. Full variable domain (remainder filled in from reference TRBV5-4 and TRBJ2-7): ETGVTQSPTHLIKTRGQQVTLRCSSQSGHNTVSWYQQALGQGPQFIFQYYREEENGRGNFPPRFSGLQFPNYSSELNVNALELDDSALYLCASSLPSGHEQYFGPGTRLTVT.

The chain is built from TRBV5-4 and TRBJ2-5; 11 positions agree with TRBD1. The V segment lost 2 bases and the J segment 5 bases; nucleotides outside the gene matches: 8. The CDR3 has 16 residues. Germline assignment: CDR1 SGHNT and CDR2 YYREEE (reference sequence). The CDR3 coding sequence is TGTGCCAGCAGCTTAGGCCGGGACAGGGGGATGGAGACCCAGTACTTC. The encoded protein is CASSLGRDRGMETQYF.

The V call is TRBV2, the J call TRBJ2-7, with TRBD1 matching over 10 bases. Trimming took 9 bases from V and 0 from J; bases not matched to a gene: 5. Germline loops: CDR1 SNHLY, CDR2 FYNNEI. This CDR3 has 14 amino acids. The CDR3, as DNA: TGTGCCAGTAAAGGGGACAGGGGCTCCTACGAGCAGTACTTC. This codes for CASKGDRGSYEQYF.

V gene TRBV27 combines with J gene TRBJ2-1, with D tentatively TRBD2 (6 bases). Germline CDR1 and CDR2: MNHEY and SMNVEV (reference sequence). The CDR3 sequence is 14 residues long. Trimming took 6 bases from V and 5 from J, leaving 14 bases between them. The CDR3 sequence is CASSPVGGNNEQFF. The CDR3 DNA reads TGTGCCAGCAGCCCAGTGGGGGGAAACAATGAGCAGTTCTTC.

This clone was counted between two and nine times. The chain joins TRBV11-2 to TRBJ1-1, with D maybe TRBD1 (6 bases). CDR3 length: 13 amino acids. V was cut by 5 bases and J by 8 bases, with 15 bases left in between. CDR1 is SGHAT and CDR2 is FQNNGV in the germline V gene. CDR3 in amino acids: CASSHPPDSEAFF. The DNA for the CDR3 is TGTGCCAGCAGCCACCCTCCGGACAGCGAAGCTTTCTTT.

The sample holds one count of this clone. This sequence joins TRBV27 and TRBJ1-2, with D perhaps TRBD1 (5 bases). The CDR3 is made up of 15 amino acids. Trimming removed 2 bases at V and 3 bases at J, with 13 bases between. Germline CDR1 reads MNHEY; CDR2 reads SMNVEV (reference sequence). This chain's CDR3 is CASSLGSGAHYGYTF. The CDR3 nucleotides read TGTGCCAGCAGTTTAGGTAGCGGGGCCCACTATGGCTACACCTTC.

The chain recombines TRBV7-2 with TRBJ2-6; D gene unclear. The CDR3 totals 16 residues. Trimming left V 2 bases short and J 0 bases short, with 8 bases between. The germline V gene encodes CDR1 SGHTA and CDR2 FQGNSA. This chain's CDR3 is CASSLSLSSGANVLTF. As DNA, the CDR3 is TGTGCCAGCAGCTTATCCCTCAGCTCTGGGGCCAACGTCCTGACTTTC. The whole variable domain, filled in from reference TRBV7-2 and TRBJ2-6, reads GAGVSQSPSNKVTEKGKDVELRCDPISGHTALYWYRQSLGQGLEFLIYFQGNSAPDKSGLPSDRFSAERTGGSVSTLTIQRTQQEDSAVYLCASSLSLSSGANVLTFGAGSRLTVL.

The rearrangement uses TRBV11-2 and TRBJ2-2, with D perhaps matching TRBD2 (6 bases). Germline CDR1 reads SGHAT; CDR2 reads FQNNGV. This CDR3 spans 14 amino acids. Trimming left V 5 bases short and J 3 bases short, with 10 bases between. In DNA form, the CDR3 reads TGTGCCAGCAGCGGGGGGAGCGACACCGGGGAGCTGTTTTTT. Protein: CASSGGSDTGELFF.

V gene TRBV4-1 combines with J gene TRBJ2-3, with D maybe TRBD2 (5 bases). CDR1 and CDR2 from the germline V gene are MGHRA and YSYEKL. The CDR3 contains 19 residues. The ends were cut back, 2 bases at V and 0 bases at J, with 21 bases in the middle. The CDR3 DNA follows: TGCGCCAGCAGCCAACGTCTAGCCCGACCGGTCGATAGCACAGATACGCAGTATTTT. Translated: CASSQRLARPVDSTDTQYF.

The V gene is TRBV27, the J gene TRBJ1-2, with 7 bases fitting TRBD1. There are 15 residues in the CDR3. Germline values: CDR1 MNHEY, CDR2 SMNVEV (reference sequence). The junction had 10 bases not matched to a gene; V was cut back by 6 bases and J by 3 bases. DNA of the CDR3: TGTGCCAGCAGAGGGGGCTTTCTTGGACACTATGGCTACACCTTC. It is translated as CASRGGFLGHYGYTF.

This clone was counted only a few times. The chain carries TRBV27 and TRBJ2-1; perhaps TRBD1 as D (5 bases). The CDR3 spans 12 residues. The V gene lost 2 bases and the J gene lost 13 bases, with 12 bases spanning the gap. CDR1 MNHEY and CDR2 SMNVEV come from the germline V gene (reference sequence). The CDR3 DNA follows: TGTGCCAGCAGTTTAGATCGACAGCCCCAGTTCTTC. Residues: CASSLDRQPQFF.

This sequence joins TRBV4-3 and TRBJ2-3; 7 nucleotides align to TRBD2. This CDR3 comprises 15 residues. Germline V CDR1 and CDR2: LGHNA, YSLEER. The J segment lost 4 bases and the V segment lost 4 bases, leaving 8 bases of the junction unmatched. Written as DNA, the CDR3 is TGCGCCAGCAGCCGAGGGACTATTGTGTCAGATACGCAGTATTTT. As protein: CASSRGTIVSDTQYF.

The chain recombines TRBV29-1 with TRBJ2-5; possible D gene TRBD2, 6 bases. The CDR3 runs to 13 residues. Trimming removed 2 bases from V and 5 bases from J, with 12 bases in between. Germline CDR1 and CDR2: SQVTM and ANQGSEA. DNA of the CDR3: TGCAGCGTTGAACGGGCCAGCGGGGAGACCCAGTACTTC. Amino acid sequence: CSVERASGETQYF.

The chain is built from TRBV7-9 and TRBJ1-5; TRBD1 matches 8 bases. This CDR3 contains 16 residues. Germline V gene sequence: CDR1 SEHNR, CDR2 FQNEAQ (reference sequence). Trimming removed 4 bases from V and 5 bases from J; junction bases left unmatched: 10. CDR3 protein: CASSSSSTGVDQPQHF. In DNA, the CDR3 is TGTGCCAGCAGCTCCTCTTCGACAGGGGTGGATCAGCCCCAGCATTTT.

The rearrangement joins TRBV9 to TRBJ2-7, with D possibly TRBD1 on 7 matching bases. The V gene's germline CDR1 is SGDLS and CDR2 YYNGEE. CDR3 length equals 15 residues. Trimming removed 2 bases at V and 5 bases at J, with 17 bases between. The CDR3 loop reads CASSVGTGQADEQYF. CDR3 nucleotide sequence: TGTGCCAGCAGCGTGGGGACTGGACAGGCGGACGAGCAGTACTTC.

In DNA form, the CDR3 reads TGTGCCAGCAGTTCCATCGCCGGGGGGAGATTCTACGAGCAGTACTTC. Its translation is CASSSIAGGRFYEQYF. V usage is TRBV6-6 and J usage is TRBJ2-7, with TRBD2 matching 7 bases. The CDR3 runs 16 residues. CDR1 MNHNY and CDR2 SVGAGI come from the germline V gene (reference sequence). The junction had 12 bases not matched to a gene; V was cut back by 4 bases and J by 3 bases.

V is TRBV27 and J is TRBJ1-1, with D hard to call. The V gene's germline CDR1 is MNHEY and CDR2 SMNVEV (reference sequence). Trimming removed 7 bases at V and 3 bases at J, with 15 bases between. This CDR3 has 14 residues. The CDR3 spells CASTSRAGDTEAFF. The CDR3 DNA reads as TGTGCCAGCACATCTCGTGCGGGAGACACTGAAGCTTTCTTT.

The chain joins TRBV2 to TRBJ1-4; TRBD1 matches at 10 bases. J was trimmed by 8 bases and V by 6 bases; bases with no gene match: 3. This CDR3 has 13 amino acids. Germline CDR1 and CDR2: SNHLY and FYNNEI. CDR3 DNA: TGTGCCAGCAGAGACAGGGGGCTCGAAAAACTGTTTTTT. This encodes CASRDRGLEKLFF. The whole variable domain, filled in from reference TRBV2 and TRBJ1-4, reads EPEVTQTPSHQVTQMGQEVILRCVPISNHLYFYWYRQILGQKVEFLVSFYNNEISEKSEIFDDQFSVERPDGSNFTLKIRSTKLEDSAMYFCASRDRGLEKLFFGSGTQLSVL.

The CDR3 DNA sequence: TGTGCCAGCAGCCCCGGGTCTAGAGACGAGCAGTACTTC. Encoded protein: CASSPGSRDEQYF. The chain recombines TRBV7-2 with TRBJ2-7, with D hard to call. The V gene lost 5 bases and the J gene lost 5 bases, with 13 bases spanning the gap. In germline, CDR1 is SGHTA, CDR2 FQGNSA. This CDR3 is 13 amino acids long.

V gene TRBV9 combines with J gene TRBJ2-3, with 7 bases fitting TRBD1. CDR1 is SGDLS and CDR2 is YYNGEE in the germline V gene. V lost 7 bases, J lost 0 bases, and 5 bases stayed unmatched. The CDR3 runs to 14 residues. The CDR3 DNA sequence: TGTGCCAGCTCCCAGGGACAGAGCACAGATACGCAGTATTTT. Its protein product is CASSQGQSTDTQYF.